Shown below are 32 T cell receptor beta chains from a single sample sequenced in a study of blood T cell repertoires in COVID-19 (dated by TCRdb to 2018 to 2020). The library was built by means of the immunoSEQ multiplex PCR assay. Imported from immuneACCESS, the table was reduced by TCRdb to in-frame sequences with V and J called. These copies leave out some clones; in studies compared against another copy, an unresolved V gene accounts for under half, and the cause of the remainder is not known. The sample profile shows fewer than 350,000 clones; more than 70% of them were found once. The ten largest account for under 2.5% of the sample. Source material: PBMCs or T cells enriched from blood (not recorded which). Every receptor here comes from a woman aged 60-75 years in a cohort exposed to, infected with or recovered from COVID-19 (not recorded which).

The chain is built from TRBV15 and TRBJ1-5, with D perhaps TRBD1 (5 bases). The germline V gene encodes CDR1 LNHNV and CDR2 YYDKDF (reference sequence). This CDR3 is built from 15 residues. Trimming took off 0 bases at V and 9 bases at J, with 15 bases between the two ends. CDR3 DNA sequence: TGTGCCACCAGCAGAGATCTAGGGACTTCAGGGCCCCAGCATTTT. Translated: CATSRDLGTSGPQHF.

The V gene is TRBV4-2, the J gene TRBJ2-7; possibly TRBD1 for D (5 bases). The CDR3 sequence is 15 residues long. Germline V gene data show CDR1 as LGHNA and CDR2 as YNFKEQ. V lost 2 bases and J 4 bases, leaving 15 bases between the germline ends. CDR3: CASSQRRQGSYEQYF. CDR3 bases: TGTGCCAGCAGCCAAAGGCGGCAGGGATCTTACGAGCAGTACTTC.

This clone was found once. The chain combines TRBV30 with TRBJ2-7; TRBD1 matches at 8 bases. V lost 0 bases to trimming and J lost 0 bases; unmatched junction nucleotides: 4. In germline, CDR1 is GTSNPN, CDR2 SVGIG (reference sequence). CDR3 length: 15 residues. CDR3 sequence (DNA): TGTGCCTGGAGTGTGAGGGACAGGAGCTCCTACGAGCAGTACTTC. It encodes CAWSVRDRSSYEQYF.

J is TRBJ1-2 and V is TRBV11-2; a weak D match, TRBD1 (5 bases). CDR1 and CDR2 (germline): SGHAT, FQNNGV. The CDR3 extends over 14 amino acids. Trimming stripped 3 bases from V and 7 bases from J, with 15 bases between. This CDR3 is CASSLGRVEGGYTF. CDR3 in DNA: TGTGCCAGCAGCTTGGGCAGGGTGGAGGGTGGCTACACCTTC.

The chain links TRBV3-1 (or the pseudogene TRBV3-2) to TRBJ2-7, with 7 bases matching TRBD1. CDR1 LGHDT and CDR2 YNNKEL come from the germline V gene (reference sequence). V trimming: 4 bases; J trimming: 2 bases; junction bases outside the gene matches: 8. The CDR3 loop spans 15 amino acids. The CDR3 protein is CASSPDRAITYEQYF. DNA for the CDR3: TGTGCCAGCAGCCCCGACAGGGCGATCACCTACGAGCAGTACTTC.

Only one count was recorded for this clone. The DNA for the CDR3 is TGTGCCAGCAGTGGCGCCGGGACAGACTCTAACTATGGCTACACCTTC. Its protein product is CASSGAGTDSNYGYTF. The V call is TRBV28, the J call TRBJ1-2; 7 bases map to TRBD1. The length of the CDR3 is 16 residues. CDR1 and CDR2 from the germline V gene are MDHEN and SYDVKM. V shed 5 bases, J shed 0 bases, and the junction held 9 bases outside the gene matches.

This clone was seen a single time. This chain's CDR3 is CATSDKREGGYQETQYF. The CDR3 nucleotides are TGTGCCACCAGTGATAAGCGGGAGGGGGGATACCAAGAGACCCAGTACTTC. The rearrangement joins TRBV24-1 to TRBJ2-5; 10 bases fit TRBD2. Germline V gene sequence: CDR1 KGHDR, CDR2 SFDVKD. The V and J ends lost 3 bases and 0 bases, in that order; junction bases with no gene match: 6. This CDR3 has 17 amino acids.

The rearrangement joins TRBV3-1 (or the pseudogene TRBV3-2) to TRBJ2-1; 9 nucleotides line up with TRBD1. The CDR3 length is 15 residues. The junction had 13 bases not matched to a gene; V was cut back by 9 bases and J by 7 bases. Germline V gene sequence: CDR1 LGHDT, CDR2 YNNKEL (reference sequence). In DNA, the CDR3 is TGTGCCAGGGGGAAAAGGACAGGGGTGAGGAATGAGCAGTTCTTC. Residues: CARGKRTGVRNEQFF.

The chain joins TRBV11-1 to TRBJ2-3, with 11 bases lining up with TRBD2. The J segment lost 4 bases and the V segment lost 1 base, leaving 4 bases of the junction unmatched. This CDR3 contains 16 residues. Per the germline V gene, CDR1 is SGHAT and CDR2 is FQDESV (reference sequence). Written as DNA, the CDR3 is TGTGCCAGCAGCTTAGAGGGGACTAGCGGATCAGATACGCAGTATTTT. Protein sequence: CASSLEGTSGSDTQYF.

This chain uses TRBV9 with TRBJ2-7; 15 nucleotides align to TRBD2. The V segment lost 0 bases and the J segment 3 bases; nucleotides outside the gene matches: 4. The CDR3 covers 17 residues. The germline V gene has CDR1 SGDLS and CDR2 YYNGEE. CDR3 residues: CASSVGAGLAGGYEQYF. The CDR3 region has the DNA TGTGCCAGCAGCGTAGGCGCGGGACTAGCGGGAGGCTACGAGCAGTACTTC. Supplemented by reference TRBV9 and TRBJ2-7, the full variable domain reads DSGVTQTPKHLITATGQRVTLRCSPRSGDLSVYWYQQSLDQGLQFLIQYYNGEERAKGNILERFSAQQFPDLHSELNLSSLELGDSALYFCASSVGAGLAGGYEQYFGPGTRLTVT.

The CDR3 loop is CASRPQLNTEAFF. The DNA of the CDR3 is TGTGCCAGCAGACCTCAGTTGAACACTGAAGCTTTCTTT. The chain has TRBV7-8 and TRBJ1-1, with D unclear. This CDR3 comprises 13 residues. Germline CDR1 SGHVS, CDR2 FQNEAQ. V lost 6 bases and J lost 0, with 8 bases in between.

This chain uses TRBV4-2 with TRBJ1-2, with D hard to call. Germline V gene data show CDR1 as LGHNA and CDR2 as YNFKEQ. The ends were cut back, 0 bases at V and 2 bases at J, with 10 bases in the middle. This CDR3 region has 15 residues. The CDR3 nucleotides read TGTGCCAGCAGCCAAGATGGTAGAGAGAACTATGGCTACACCTTC. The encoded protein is CASSQDGRENYGYTF.

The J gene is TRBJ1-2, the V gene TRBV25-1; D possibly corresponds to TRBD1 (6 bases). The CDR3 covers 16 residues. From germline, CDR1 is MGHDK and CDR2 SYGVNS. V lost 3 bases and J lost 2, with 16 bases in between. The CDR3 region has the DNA TGTGCCAGCAGTGACACTACCAGGGGCCAGAACTATGGCTACACCTTC. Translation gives CASSDTTRGQNYGYTF.

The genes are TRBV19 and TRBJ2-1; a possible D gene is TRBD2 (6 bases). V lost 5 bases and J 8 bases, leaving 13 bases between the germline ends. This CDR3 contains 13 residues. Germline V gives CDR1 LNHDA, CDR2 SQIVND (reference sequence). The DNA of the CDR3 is TGTGCCAGTAGTCCGGAGGGATTCTATGAGCAGTTCTTC. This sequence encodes CASSPEGFYEQFF.

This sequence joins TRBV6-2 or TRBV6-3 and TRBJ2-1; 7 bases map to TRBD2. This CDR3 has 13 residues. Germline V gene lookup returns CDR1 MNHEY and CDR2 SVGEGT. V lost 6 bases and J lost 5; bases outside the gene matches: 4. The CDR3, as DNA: TGTGCCAGCAGCCTACTAGCGAACAATGAGCAGTTCTTC. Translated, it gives CASSLLANNEQFF.

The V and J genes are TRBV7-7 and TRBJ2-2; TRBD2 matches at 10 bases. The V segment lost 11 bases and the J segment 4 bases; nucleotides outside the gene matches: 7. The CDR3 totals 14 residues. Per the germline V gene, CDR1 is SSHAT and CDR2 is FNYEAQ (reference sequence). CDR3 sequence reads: CALPSGRGTGELFF. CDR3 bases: TGTGCCCTCCCTAGCGGGAGAGGCACCGGGGAGCTGTTTTTT.

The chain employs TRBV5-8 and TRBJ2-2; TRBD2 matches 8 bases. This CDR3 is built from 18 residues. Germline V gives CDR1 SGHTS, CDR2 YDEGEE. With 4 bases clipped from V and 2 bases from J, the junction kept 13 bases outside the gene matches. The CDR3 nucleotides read TGTGCCAGCAGCCGCAACACCCATAGCGGGGTCAACACCGGGGAGCTGTTTTTT. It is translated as CASSRNTHSGVNTGELFF.

CDR3 DNA: TGTGCCAGCAGCAAAGGGGGCCCAAATCAGCCCCAGCATTTT. It translates to CASSKGGPNQPQHF. The chain uses TRBV28 and TRBJ1-5; 7 bases map to TRBD1. Germline CDR1 is MDHEN and CDR2 is SYDVKM. This CDR3 is 14 amino acids long. V shed 6 bases, J shed 4 bases, and the junction held 6 bases outside the gene matches.

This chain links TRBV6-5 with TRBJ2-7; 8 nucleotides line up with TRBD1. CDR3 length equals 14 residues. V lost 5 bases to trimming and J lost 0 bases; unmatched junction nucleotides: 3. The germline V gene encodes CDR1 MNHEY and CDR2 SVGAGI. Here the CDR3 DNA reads TGTGCCAGCAGTCGGACAGGGAGCTCCTACGAGCAGTACTTC. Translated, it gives CASSRTGSSYEQYF.

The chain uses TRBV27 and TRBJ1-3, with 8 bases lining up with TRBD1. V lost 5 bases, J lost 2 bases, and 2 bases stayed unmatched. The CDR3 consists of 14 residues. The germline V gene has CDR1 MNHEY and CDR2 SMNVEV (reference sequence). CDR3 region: CASSKQGAGNTIYF. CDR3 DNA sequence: TGTGCCAGCAGTAAACAGGGGGCTGGAAACACCATATATTTT.

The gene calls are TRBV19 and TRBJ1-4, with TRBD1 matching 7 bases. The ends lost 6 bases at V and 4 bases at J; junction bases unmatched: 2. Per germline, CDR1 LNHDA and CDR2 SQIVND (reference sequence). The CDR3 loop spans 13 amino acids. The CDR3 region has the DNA TGTGCCAGTAGACACAGGGGTAATGAAAAACTGTTTTTT. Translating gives CASRHRGNEKLFF. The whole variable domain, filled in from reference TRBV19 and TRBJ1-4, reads DGGITQSPKYLFRKEGQNVTLSCEQNLNHDAMYWYRQDPGQGLRLIYYSQIVNDFQKGDIAEGYSVSREKKESFPLTVTSAQKNPTAFYLCASRHRGNEKLFFGSGTQLSVL.

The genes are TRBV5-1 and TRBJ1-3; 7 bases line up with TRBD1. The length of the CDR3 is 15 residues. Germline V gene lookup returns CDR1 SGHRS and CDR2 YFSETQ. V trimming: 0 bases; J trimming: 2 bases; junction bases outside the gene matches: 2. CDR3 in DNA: TGCGCCAGCAGCTTGGGACAGGGCCCTGGAAACACCATATATTTT. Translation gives CASSLGQGPGNTIYF. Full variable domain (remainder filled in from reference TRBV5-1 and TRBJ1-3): KAGVTQTPRYLIKTRGQQVTLSCSPISGHRSVSWYQQTPGQGLQFLFEYFSETQRNKGNFPGRFSGRQFSNSRSEMNVSTLELGDSALYLCASSLGQGPGNTIYFGEGSWLTVV.

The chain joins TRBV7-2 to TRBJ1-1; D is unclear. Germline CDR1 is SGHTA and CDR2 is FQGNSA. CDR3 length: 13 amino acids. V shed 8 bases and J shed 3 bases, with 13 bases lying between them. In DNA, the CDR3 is TGTGCCAGCGCGGCCCGGGGAGACACTGAAGCTTTCTTT. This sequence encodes CASAARGDTEAFF.

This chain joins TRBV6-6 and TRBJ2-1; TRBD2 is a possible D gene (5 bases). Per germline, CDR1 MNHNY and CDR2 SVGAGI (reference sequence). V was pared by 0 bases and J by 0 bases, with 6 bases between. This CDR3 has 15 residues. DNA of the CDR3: TGTGCCAGCAGTTACTCGGCGGGCTCCTACAATGAGCAGTTCTTC. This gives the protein CASSYSAGSYNEQFF.

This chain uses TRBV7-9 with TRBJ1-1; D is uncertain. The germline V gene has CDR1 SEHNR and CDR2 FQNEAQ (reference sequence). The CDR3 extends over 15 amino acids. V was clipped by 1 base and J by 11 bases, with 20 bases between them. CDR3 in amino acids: CASSLVTPTQLRAFF. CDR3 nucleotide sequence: TGTGCCAGCAGCTTAGTAACCCCGACCCAGTTGAGGGCTTTCTTT.

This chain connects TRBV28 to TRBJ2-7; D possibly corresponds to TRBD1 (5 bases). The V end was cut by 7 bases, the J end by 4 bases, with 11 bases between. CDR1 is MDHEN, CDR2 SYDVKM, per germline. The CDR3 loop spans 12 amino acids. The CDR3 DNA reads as TGTGCCAGCACCATTGACAGTTACGAGCAGTACTTC. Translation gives CASTIDSYEQYF.

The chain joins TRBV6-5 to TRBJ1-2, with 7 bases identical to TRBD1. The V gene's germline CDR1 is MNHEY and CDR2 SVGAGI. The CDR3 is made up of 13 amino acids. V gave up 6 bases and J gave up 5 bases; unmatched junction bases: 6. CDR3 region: CASSQDRKYGYTF. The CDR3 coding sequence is TGTGCCAGCAGCCAGGACAGGAAGTATGGCTACACCTTC.

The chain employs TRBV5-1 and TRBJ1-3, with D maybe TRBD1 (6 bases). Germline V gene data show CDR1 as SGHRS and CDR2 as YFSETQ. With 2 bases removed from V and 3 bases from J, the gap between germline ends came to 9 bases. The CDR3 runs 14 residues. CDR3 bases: TGCGCCAGCAGCTTACAGGGAAGTGGAAACACCATATATTTT. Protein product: CASSLQGSGNTIYF.

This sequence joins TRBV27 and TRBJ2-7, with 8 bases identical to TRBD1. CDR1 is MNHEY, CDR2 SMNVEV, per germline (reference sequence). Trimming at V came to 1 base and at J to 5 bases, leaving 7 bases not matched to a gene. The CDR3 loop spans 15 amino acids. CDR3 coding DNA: TGTGCCAGCAGTTTATTAAGGACAGGGATGGACGAGCAGTACTTC. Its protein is CASSLLRTGMDEQYF.

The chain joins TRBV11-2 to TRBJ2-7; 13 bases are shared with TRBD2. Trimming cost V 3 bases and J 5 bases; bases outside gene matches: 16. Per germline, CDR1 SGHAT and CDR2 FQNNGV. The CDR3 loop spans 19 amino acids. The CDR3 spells CASSFTARGTSGRAHEQYF. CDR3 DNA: TGTGCCAGCAGCTTTACAGCAAGGGGTACTAGCGGGAGGGCCCACGAGCAGTACTTC.

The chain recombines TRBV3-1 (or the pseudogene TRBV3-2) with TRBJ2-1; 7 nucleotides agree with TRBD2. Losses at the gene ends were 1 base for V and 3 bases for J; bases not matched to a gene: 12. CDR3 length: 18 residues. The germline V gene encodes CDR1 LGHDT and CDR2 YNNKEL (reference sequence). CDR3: CASSQALGGEGYYNEQFF. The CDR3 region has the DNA TGTGCCAGCAGCCAAGCCCTCGGAGGGGAGGGGTACTACAATGAGCAGTTCTTC.

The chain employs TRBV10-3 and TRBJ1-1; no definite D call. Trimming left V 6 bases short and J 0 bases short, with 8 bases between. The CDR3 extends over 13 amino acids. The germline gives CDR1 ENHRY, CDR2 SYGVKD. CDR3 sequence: CAISDTVNTEAFF. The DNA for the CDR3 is TGTGCCATCAGCGACACCGTGAACACTGAAGCTTTCTTT.